The 7 T cell receptor beta chains presented below share a single source sample, sequenced in a study of cytomegalovirus exposure and HLA in healthy donors. Produced via immunoSEQ multiplex PCR; TCRdb's table is partial and in-frame only. The repertoire holds roughly 120,000 clones, with about 93% as singletons. What was sequenced was PBMCs. The source of these receptors is a woman in her late teens or twenties in good health and CMV-seronegative.

Regarding this clone: The identical CDR3 is also encoded by other nucleotide sequences in the sample. The chain joins TRBV28 to TRBJ1-2; no reliable D call. The CDR3 runs 12 residues. V shed 1 base and J shed 5 bases, with 5 bases lying between them. Germline CDR1 and CDR2: MDHEN and SYDVKM. The CDR3: CASSLSGYGYTF. The DNA for the CDR3 is TGTGCCAGCAGTTTATCCGGTTATGGCTACACCTTC.

The chain joins TRBV10-3 to TRBJ2-1, with D possibly matching TRBD1 (6 bases). The CDR3 is 16 residues long. V lost 3 bases and J 0 bases, leaving 12 bases between the germline ends. CDR1 and CDR2 (germline): ENHRY, SYGVKD. The CDR3 bases are TGTGCCATCAGTGAAAGAGGGGGTTACTCCTACAATGAGCAGTTCTTC. Translation gives CAISERGGYSYNEQFF.

The rearrangement links TRBV9 to TRBJ2-2, with a weak D call TRBD2 (5 bases). Germline lookup yields CDR1 SGDLS and CDR2 YYNGEE. This CDR3 has 15 amino acids. V lost 2 bases and J lost 3, with 11 bases in between. CDR3 in DNA: TGTGCCAGCAGCGTTTACGGGATCGACACCGGGGAGCTGTTTTTT. Translation gives CASSVYGIDTGELFF.

J is TRBJ2-2 and V is TRBV27, with 15 bases lining up with TRBD2. Germline V gene data show CDR1 as MNHEY and CDR2 as SMNVEV (reference sequence). The V and J ends lost 5 bases and 6 bases, in that order; junction bases with no gene match: 4. CDR3 length: 16 residues. CDR3 residues: CASSPWTSGRAGELFF. DNA for the CDR3: TGTGCCAGCAGTCCTTGGACTAGCGGGAGGGCCGGGGAGCTGTTTTTT.

The V call is TRBV14, the J call TRBJ1-1; D perhaps matches TRBD1 (6 bases). This CDR3 is 15 amino acids long. Germline lookup yields CDR1 SGHDN and CDR2 FVKESK. V gave up 6 bases and J gave up 0 bases, with 14 bases separating them. The CDR3 nucleotides read TGTGCCAGCAGAGCGACAGGAGAAATGAACACTGAAGCTTTCTTT. This encodes CASRATGEMNTEAFF.

This clone was seen just once. The rearrangement uses TRBV5-1 and TRBJ2-7, with D unresolved. Trimming left V 4 bases short and J 1 base short, with 9 bases between. In germline, CDR1 is SGHRS, CDR2 YFSETQ. This CDR3 has 13 amino acids. CDR3 region: CASSESSSYEQYF. DNA of the CDR3: TGCGCCAGCAGCGAATCCAGTTCCTACGAGCAGTACTTC.

This clone was observed a single time. This chain connects TRBV5-1 to TRBJ2-3, with 11 bases matching TRBD2. The length of the CDR3 is 15 residues. The germline gives CDR1 SGHRS, CDR2 YFSETQ. J lost 6 bases, V lost 7 bases, and 10 bases had no gene match. CDR3 DNA sequence: TGCGCCAGCTGCGATAGCGGGGGGGCCTCGGATACGCAGTATTTT. This gives the protein CASCDSGGASDTQYF.